These 9 T cell receptor beta chains originate from one sample sequenced in a study of blood T cell repertoires in COVID-19 (dated by TCRdb to 2020 to 2021). The library was produced with the immunoSEQ multiplex PCR assay. The clones in this table, taken by TCRdb from immuneACCESS, are in-frame only. Not every clone is retained; where verified, under half of the shortfall comes from an unresolved V gene, and the cause of the rest is unknown. In this sample the table shows approximately 230,000 clones, less than 85% of which occur a single time. The ten biggest clones cover 4.9% of the sample. Sequenced: peripheral blood. These receptors were collected from a woman older than 75 with active or convalescent COVID-19.

CDR3 sequence: CASSLQGRTYGYTF. The CDR3 nucleotides read TGTGCCAGCAGCTTACAGGGGAGAACATATGGCTACACCTTC. The genes are TRBV5-4 and TRBJ1-2; 7 nucleotides agree with TRBD1. V shed 2 bases, J shed 5 bases, and the junction held 6 bases outside the gene matches. The CDR3 sequence is 14 residues long. Germline V CDR1 and CDR2: SGHNT, YYREEE (reference sequence).

This chain uses TRBV5-4 with TRBJ2-1, with D possibly being TRBD2 (5 bases). This CDR3 has 16 amino acids. Germline V gene data show CDR1 as SGHNT and CDR2 as YYREEE (reference sequence). Trimming stripped 4 bases from V and 4 bases from J, with 18 bases between. The CDR3 bases are TGTGCCAGCAGCCTGGGGAGCCCAAACTTGTACAATGAGCAGTTCTTC. Protein sequence: CASSLGSPNLYNEQFF. Full variable domain (remainder filled in from reference TRBV5-4 and TRBJ2-1): ETGVTQSPTHLIKTRGQQVTLRCSSQSGHNTVSWYQQALGQGPQFIFQYYREEENGRGNFPPRFSGLQFPNYSSELNVNALELDDSALYLCASSLGSPNLYNEQFFGPGTRLTVL.

V usage is TRBV28 and J usage is TRBJ2-1; the D gene is possibly TRBD2 (6 bases). Germline CDR1 reads MDHEN; CDR2 reads SYDVKM. The CDR3 sequence is 15 residues long. The V end lost 10 bases, the J end lost 7 bases, and 23 bases lay between the germline ends. CDR3: CATLRSSGVRNEQFF. DNA for the CDR3: TGTGCCACCCTAAGGAGTTCGGGAGTTCGGAATGAGCAGTTCTTC.

This clone occurred a few times. The CDR3 nucleotides read TGCGCCAGCAGCTTGTCACCAGGGGCCAATGAGCAGTTCTTC. Its translation is CASSLSPGANEQFF. The V gene is TRBV5-1, the J gene TRBJ2-1, with a weak D call TRBD1 (6 bases). V was shortened by 1 base and J by 6 bases, with 11 bases between the two germline ends. This CDR3 spans 14 amino acids. Germline CDR1 SGHRS, CDR2 YFSETQ.

The rearrangement joins TRBV27 to TRBJ2-7; 11 nucleotides align to TRBD1. The CDR3 totals 16 residues. V gave up 4 bases and J gave up 2 bases; unmatched junction bases: 7. Germline V gene data show CDR1 as MNHEY and CDR2 as SMNVEV (reference sequence). The CDR3: CASSYSRTGGAYEQYF. CDR3 nucleotides: TGTGCCAGCAGTTACTCTCGGACAGGGGGCGCCTACGAGCAGTACTTC.

The chain employs TRBV5-1 and TRBJ2-1, with a tentative D call TRBD2 (6 bases). Trimming pared 2 bases from V and 0 bases from J, leaving 9 bases between. CDR1 and CDR2 from the germline V gene are SGHRS and YFSETQ. The CDR3 is 15 residues long. CDR3 in amino acids: CASSFSGSSYNEQFF. CDR3 DNA: TGCGCCAGCAGCTTTAGCGGTAGCTCCTACAATGAGCAGTTCTTC.

CDR3: CASSQGLNSGANVLTF. DNA for the CDR3: TGTGCCAGCAGCCAAGGGCTCAACTCTGGGGCCAACGTCCTGACTTTC. V gene TRBV4-2 combines with J gene TRBJ2-6, with D unresolved. Trimming left V 1 base short and J 0 bases short, with 7 bases between. This CDR3 is built from 16 residues. The germline gives CDR1 LGHNA, CDR2 YNFKEQ.

This clone was seen a single time. Here the CDR3 reads CASSYYSYEQYF. The CDR3, as DNA: TGCGCCAGCAGCTACTACTCCTACGAGCAGTACTTC. The chain uses TRBV5-1 and TRBJ2-7, with D hard to call. The CDR3 extends over 12 amino acids. V lost 3 bases to trimming and J lost 0 bases, with 4 bases between them. The germline gives CDR1 SGHRS, CDR2 YFSETQ.

The chain joins TRBV6-1 to TRBJ1-6; D is uncertain. Germline V gene sequence: CDR1 MNHNS, CDR2 SASEGT. The CDR3 runs 15 residues. With 2 bases removed from V and 6 bases from J, the gap between germline ends came to 11 bases. CDR3 bases: TGTGCCAGCAGTGAATTCGGGGTGGGTAATTCACCCCTCCACTTT. Protein sequence: CASSEFGVGNSPLHF.